This TCR beta chain is from a study of T cell changes during pregnancy in multiple sclerosis. Repertoires were generated with immunoSEQ multiplex PCR, while TCRdb's copy carries only in-frame clones and drops some. Among about 64,000 clones listed, about 96% were seen once. CDR3 size: 15 residues. V gave up 4 bases and J gave up 6 bases, with 17 bases separating them. Germline CDR1 is SGHRS and CDR2 is YFSETQ. Sample: CD8+ T cells from peripheral blood mononuclear cells, taken after pregnancy. The clonotype originates from a female donor with multiple sclerosis, enrolled in a pregnancy study. This chain uses TRBV5-1 with TRBJ1-3; TRBD1 is a possible D gene (6 bases). The DNA of the CDR3 is TGCGCCAGCAGCCGCATCGGACAGTTGGAAAACACCATATATTTT. Amino acid sequence: CASSRIGQLENTIYF. The variable domain in full, completed from reference TRBV5-1 and TRBJ1-3, reads KAGVTQTPRYLIKTRGQQVTLSCSPISGHRSVSWYQQTPGQGLQFLFEYFSETQRNKGNFPGRFSGRQFSNSRSEMNVSTLELGDSALYLCASSRIGQLENTIYFGEGSWLTVV.